These 20 T cell receptor beta chains originate from one sample sequenced in a study of Tregs in tolerant kidney transplant recipients. Generated by immunoSEQ multiplex PCR, the TCRdb table keeps only in-frame clones and is missing some. The sample lists tens of thousands of clones, roughly 93% occurring once. The sample here was CD4+ T cells from blood, taken before the transplant. The receptor source for this set is a human donor who received a combined kidney and bone marrow transplant.

The table lists this clone with a count of one. Other DNA sequences from this sample encode an identical CDR3 as well. This chain connects TRBV2 to TRBJ1-6; 8 bases map to TRBD1. Germline trimming cut 1 base from V and 4 bases from J; bases unmatched to any gene: 3. The CDR3 has 16 amino acids. Germline V gives CDR1 SNHLY, CDR2 FYNNEI. The CDR3 spells CASSEGGDRYNSPLHF. The CDR3 nucleotides are TGTGCCAGCAGTGAAGGAGGGGACAGGTATAATTCACCCCTCCACTTT.

The chain has TRBV19 and TRBJ2-3, with TRBD1 identical over 8 bases. CDR3 length: 15 residues. Germline values: CDR1 LNHDA, CDR2 SQIVND (reference sequence). V gave up 8 bases and J gave up 0 bases; unmatched junction bases: 7. The chain's CDR3 is CASEDRGSSTDTQYF. CDR3 DNA: TGTGCCAGTGAAGACAGGGGATCTAGCACAGATACGCAGTATTTT.

This clone was seen only a few times. J is TRBJ1-2 and V is TRBV2, with 9 bases that match TRBD1. In germline, CDR1 is SNHLY, CDR2 FYNNEI. Trimming cost V 6 bases and J 3 bases; bases outside gene matches: 8. The CDR3 sequence is 15 residues long. CDR3 sequence (DNA): TGTGCCAGCAGGAGGGACAGGGTCCAGGACTATGGCTACACCTTC. This translates into CASRRDRVQDYGYTF.

This clone was found once. The identical CDR3 is also encoded by other nucleotide sequences in the sample. V and J are TRBV6-5 and TRBJ2-7, with 10 bases aligning to TRBD1. V shed 6 bases, J shed 7 bases, and the junction held 9 bases outside the gene matches. This CDR3 contains 14 residues. Germline assignment: CDR1 MNHEY and CDR2 SVGAGI. The CDR3 nucleotides are TGTGCCAGCAGCCGGGACAGGGGATTGGGTGAGCAGTACTTC. Translation: CASSRDRGLGEQYF.

The CDR3: CASSLTGSSGYTF. The CDR3 DNA sequence: TGCGCCAGCAGCTTGACGGGGTCGAGTGGCTACACCTTC. The rearrangement uses TRBV5-1 and TRBJ1-2; D remains ambiguous. Deletions cut 1 base from V and 7 bases from J, with 11 bases between. The CDR3 consists of 13 residues. Germline V gene lookup returns CDR1 SGHRS and CDR2 YFSETQ.

V gene TRBV20-1 combines with J gene TRBJ1-2; weak D call: TRBD1 (6 bases). Germline V gene sequence: CDR1 DFQATT, CDR2 SNEGSKA (reference sequence). This CDR3 is 11 amino acids long. V lost 6 bases and J 8 bases, leaving 13 bases between the germline ends. The CDR3 DNA reads as TGCAGTGCCCCAGGGGTGAGCGGCTACACCTTC. Translated, it gives CSAPGVSGYTF.

The gene calls are TRBV7-9 and TRBJ1-3, with 7 positions matching TRBD1. V lost 2 bases, J lost 4 bases, and 8 bases stayed unmatched. The germline CDR1 and CDR2 sequences are SEHNR and FQNEAQ (reference sequence). The CDR3 runs to 16 residues. CDR3 sequence: CASSLPNRGSGNTIYF. The DNA of the CDR3 is TGTGCCAGCAGCTTACCGAACAGGGGATCCGGAAACACCATATATTTT. The entire variable domain, with the rest obtained from reference TRBV7-9 and TRBJ1-3, is as follows: DTGVSQNPRHKITKRGQNVTFRCDPISEHNRLYWYRQTLGQGPEFLTYFQNEAQLEKSRLLSDRFSAERPKGSFSTLEIQRTEQGDSAMYLCASSLPNRGSGNTIYFGEGSWLTVV.

This chain joins TRBV5-1 and TRBJ2-7; maybe TRBD2 (5 bases). The CDR3 is 14 residues long. V shed 0 bases and J shed 2 bases, with 9 bases lying between them. The germline V gene encodes CDR1 SGHRS and CDR2 YFSETQ. The CDR3 coding sequence is TGCGCCAGCAGCTTGGAACCGGGGACCTACGAGCAGTACTTC. Translation gives CASSLEPGTYEQYF.

The CDR3 loop is CASSLAGGSQKTQYF. The CDR3 nucleotides are TGTGCCAGCAGCTTAGCGGGGGGGAGTCAGAAGACCCAGTACTTC. The V and J genes are TRBV7-9 and TRBJ2-5; 7 positions match TRBD2. There are 15 residues in the CDR3. Germline trimming cut 0 bases from V and 6 bases from J; bases unmatched to any gene: 7. The V gene's germline CDR1 is SEHNR and CDR2 FQNEAQ (reference sequence).

V usage is TRBV13 and J usage is TRBJ2-7, with 8 bases identical to TRBD1. The CDR3 length is 16 residues. The trim removed 5 bases at V and 3 bases at J, leaving 12 bases unmatched. Germline V lookup: CDR1 PRHDT, CDR2 FYEKMQ (reference sequence). In nucleotides, the CDR3 is TGTGCCAGCAGCCCACGCCGCCAGGGGGCCGTCTACGAGCAGTACTTC. Protein product: CASSPRRQGAVYEQYF.

This chain connects TRBV2 to TRBJ2-3, with D possibly TRBD2 on 5 matching bases. CDR1 SNHLY and CDR2 FYNNEI come from the germline V gene. V was trimmed by 5 bases and J by 8 bases, leaving 8 bases between them. The CDR3 length is 11 residues. This chain's CDR3 is CASSPRGTQYF. As DNA, the CDR3 is TGTGCCAGCAGTCCCCGGGGTACGCAGTATTTT.

V and J are TRBV5-1 and TRBJ2-2; D unclear. Between the trimmed V and J ends, which lost 4 bases and 2 bases, there was a span of 12 bases. The CDR3 covers 15 residues. In germline, CDR1 is SGHRS, CDR2 YFSETQ. CDR3 in DNA: TGCGCCAGCAGCACTCAGGCCGAAAACACCGGGGAGCTGTTTTTT. It translates to CASSTQAENTGELFF.

This chain uses TRBV11-2 with TRBJ2-1, with TRBD2 matching 7 bases. The CDR3 sequence is 14 residues long. In germline, CDR1 is SGHAT, CDR2 FQNNGV. Germline trimming cut 4 bases from V and 2 bases from J; bases unmatched to any gene: 2. The CDR3 is CASSSGTTYNEQFF. CDR3 bases: TGTGCCAGCAGCTCCGGGACTACCTACAATGAGCAGTTCTTC.

Only a few counts were recorded for this clone. This chain connects TRBV10-3 to TRBJ1-5; a weak D match, TRBD1 (5 bases). Trimming stripped 6 bases from V and 4 bases from J, with 13 bases between. The CDR3 loop spans 14 amino acids. Germline V gene lookup returns CDR1 ENHRY and CDR2 SYGVKD. The chain's CDR3 is CAISRQSGNQPQHF. For the CDR3, the DNA is TGTGCCATCAGCAGACAGAGTGGTAATCAGCCCCAGCATTTT.

The chain links TRBV18 to TRBJ1-2; TRBD1 matches at 8 bases. The CDR3 is made up of 14 amino acids. With V trimmed by 3 bases and J by 8 bases, 8 bases remained unmatched. CDR1 is KGHSH, CDR2 LQKENI, per germline. The CDR3 nucleotides are TGTGCCAGCTCACCTTCAGGGACAGGCAGAGGCTACACCTTC. Translation: CASSPSGTGRGYTF.

The V call is TRBV6-1, the J call TRBJ2-7, with 7 bases matching TRBD1. Germline V CDR1 and CDR2: MNHNS, SASEGT. With V trimmed by 11 bases and J by 3 bases, 10 bases remained unmatched. The CDR3 loop spans 13 amino acids. CDR3 bases: TGTGCCTCTCACCGGGACAGCTTCTACGAGCAGTACTTC. This translates into CASHRDSFYEQYF.

This chain connects TRBV5-1 to TRBJ1-1, with D possibly matching TRBD1 (6 bases). Germline CDR1 and CDR2: SGHRS and YFSETQ. This CDR3 region has 15 residues. V dropped 5 bases and J dropped 6 bases, with 20 bases sitting between them. CDR3 amino acids: CASSFGWQGIAEAFF. CDR3 DNA: TGCGCCAGCAGTTTTGGATGGCAGGGGATCGCTGAAGCTTTCTTT.

The chain employs TRBV13 and TRBJ2-3; 7 nucleotides agree with TRBD2. The V gene's germline CDR1 is PRHDT and CDR2 FYEKMQ (reference sequence). The CDR3 runs to 16 residues. The ends lost 4 bases at V and 6 bases at J; junction bases unmatched: 13. The CDR3 coding sequence is TGTGCCAGCAGCTCAAGCTTGGGGGGGGTGGGGGATACGCAGTATTTT. Translated: CASSSSLGGVGDTQYF.

The chain uses TRBV7-9 and TRBJ1-2; 8 bases are a match to TRBD1. CDR1 SEHNR and CDR2 FQNEAQ come from the germline V gene (reference sequence). The CDR3 loop spans 15 amino acids. The trim removed 2 bases at V and 6 bases at J, leaving 8 bases unmatched. The CDR3 protein is CASSLNSGQENGYTF. The DNA of the CDR3 is TGTGCCAGCAGCTTAAATTCGGGACAGGAGAATGGCTACACCTTC. The full variable domain, its missing parts supplied by reference TRBV7-9 and TRBJ1-2, is DTGVSQNPRHKITKRGQNVTFRCDPISEHNRLYWYRQTLGQGPEFLTYFQNEAQLEKSRLLSDRFSAERPKGSFSTLEIQRTEQGDSAMYLCASSLNSGQENGYTFGSGTRLTVV.

V gene TRBV5-1 combines with J gene TRBJ2-3, with 10 bases matching TRBD2. V dropped 7 bases and J dropped 4; count of bases not matched to a gene: 9. Per the germline V gene, CDR1 is SGHRS and CDR2 is YFSETQ. The CDR3 has 15 residues. CDR3 region: CASHPSGSLADTQYF. DNA for the CDR3: TGCGCCAGCCACCCTAGCGGGAGTTTAGCAGATACGCAGTATTTT.